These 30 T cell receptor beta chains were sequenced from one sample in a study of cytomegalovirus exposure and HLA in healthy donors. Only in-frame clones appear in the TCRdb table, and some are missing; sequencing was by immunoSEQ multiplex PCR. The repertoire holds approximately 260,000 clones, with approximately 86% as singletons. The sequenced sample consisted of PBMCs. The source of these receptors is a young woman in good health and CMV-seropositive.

CDR3 protein: CAWGGESYEQYF. As DNA, the CDR3 is TGTGCCTGGGGTGGCGAGTCCTACGAGCAGTACTTC. The rearrangement joins TRBV30 to TRBJ2-7; D is unclear. V lost 5 bases, J lost 1 base, and 9 bases lay in between. The germline CDR1 and CDR2 sequences are GTSNPN and SVGIG (reference sequence). This CDR3 region has 12 residues.

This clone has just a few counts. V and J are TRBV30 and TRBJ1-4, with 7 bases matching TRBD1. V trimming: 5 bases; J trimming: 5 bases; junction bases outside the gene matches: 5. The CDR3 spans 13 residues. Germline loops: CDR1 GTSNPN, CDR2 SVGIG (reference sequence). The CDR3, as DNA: TGTGCCTGGCGAGGGGGCGCGAATGAAAAACTGTTTTTT. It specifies CAWRGGANEKLFF.

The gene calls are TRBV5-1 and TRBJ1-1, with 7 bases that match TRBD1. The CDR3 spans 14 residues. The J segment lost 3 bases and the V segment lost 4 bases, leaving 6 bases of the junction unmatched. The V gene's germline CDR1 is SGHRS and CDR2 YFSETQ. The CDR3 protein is CASSLDRMDTEAFF. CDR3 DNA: TGCGCCAGCAGCCTGGACAGGATGGACACTGAAGCTTTCTTT. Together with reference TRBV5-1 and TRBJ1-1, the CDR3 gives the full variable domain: KAGVTQTPRYLIKTRGQQVTLSCSPISGHRSVSWYQQTPGQGLQFLFEYFSETQRNKGNFPGRFSGRQFSNSRSEMNVSTLELGDSALYLCASSLDRMDTEAFFGQGTRLTVV.

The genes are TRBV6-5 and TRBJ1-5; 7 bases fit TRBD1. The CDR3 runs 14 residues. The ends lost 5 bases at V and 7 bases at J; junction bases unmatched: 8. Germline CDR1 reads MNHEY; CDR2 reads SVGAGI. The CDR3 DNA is TGTGCCAGCAGTCCGGGACAGAAAGACCAGCCCCAGCATTTT. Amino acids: CASSPGQKDQPQHF.

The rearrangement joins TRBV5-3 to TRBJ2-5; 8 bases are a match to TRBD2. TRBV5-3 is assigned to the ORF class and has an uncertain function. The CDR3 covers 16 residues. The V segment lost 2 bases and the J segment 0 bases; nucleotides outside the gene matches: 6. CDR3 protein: CARSFISSGHQETQYF. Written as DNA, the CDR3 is TGTGCCAGAAGCTTCATTTCTAGCGGGCACCAAGAGACCCAGTACTTC.

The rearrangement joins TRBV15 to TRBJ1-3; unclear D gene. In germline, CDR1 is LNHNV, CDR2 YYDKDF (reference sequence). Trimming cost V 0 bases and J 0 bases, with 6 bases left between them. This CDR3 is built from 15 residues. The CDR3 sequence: CATSRDLSSGNTIYF. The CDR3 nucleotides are TGTGCCACCAGCAGAGATCTCTCCTCTGGAAACACCATATATTTT.

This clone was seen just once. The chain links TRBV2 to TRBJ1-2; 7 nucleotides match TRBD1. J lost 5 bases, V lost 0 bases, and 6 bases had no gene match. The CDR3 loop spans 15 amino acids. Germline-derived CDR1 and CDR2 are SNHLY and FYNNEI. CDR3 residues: CASSEALGTEYGYTF. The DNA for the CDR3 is TGTGCCAGCAGTGAAGCGCTCGGGACAGAGTATGGCTACACCTTC. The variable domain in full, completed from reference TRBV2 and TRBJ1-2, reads EPEVTQTPSHQVTQMGQEVILRCVPISNHLYFYWYRQILGQKVEFLVSFYNNEISEKSEIFDDQFSVERPDGSNFTLKIRSTKLEDSAMYFCASSEALGTEYGYTFGSGTRLTVV.

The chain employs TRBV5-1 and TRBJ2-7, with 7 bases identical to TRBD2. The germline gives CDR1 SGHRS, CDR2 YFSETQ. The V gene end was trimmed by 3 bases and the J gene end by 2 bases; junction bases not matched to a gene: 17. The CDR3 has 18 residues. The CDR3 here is CASSSPQAGLAAPYEQYF. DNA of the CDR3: TGCGCCAGCAGCTCGCCACAAGCGGGCCTAGCGGCACCCTACGAGCAGTACTTC.

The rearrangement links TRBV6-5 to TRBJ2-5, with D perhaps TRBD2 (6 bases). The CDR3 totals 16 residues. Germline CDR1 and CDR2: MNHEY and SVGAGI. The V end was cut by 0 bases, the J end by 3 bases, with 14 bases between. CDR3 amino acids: CASSYSFGRSEETQYF. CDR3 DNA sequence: TGTGCCAGCAGTTACTCTTTCGGGAGAAGCGAAGAGACCCAGTACTTC.

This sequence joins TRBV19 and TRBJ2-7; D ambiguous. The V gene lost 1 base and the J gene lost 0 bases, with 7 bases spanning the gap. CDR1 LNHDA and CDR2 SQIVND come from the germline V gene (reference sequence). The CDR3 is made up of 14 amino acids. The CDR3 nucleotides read TGTGCCAGTAGTATAGCACAGCTCTCCTACGAGCAGTACTTC. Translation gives CASSIAQLSYEQYF.

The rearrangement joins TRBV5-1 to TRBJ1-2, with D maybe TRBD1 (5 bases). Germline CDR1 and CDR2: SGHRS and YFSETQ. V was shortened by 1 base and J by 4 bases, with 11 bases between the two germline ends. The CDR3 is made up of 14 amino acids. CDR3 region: CASSLSQGGYGYTF. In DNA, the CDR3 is TGCGCCAGCAGCTTGAGTCAGGGAGGCTATGGCTACACCTTC.

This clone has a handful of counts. CDR3 nucleotide sequence: TGCGCCAGCAGTGTTCCCAGGCTCAGCAATCAGCCCCAGCATTTT. It translates to CASSVPRLSNQPQHF. V gene TRBV10-1 combines with J gene TRBJ1-5; D not certain. Germline V lookup: CDR1 WNHNN, CDR2 SYGVQD (reference sequence). There are 15 residues in the CDR3. Trimming removed 4 bases from V and 1 base from J, with 11 bases in between.

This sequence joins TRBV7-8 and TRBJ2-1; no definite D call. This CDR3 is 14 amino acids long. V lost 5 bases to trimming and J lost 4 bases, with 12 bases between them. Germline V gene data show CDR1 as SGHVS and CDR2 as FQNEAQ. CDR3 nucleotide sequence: TGTGCCAGCAGCCCGACCGACACATACAATGAGCAGTTCTTC. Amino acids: CASSPTDTYNEQFF.

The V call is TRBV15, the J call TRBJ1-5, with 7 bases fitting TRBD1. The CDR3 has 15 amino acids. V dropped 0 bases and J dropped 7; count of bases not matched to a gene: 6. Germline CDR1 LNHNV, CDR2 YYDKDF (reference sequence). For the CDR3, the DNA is TGTGCCACCAGCAGAGATAAAGGGGGCGAGCAGCCCCAGCATTTT. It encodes CATSRDKGGEQPQHF.

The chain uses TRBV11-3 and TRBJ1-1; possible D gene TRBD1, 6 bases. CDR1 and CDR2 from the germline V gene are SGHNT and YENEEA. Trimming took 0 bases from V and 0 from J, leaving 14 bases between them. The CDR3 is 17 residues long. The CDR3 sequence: CASSLEGRGPVNTEAFF. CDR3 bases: TGTGCCAGCAGCTTAGAGGGCAGGGGACCTGTGAACACTGAAGCTTTCTTT.

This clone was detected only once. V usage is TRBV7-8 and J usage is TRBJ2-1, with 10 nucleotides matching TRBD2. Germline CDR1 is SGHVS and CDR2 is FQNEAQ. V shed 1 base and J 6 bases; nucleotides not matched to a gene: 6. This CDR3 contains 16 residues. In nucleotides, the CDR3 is TGTGCCAGCAGCTTAGTCGTTCCTAGCGGGAGCAATGAGCAGTTCTTC. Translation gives CASSLVVPSGSNEQFF.

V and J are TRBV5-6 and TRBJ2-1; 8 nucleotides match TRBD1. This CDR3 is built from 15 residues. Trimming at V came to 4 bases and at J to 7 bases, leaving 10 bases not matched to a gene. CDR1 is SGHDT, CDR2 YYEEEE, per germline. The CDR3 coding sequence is TGTGCCAGCAGCGTACCGCAGGGGGCCCGGAATGAGCAGTTCTTC. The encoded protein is CASSVPQGARNEQFF.

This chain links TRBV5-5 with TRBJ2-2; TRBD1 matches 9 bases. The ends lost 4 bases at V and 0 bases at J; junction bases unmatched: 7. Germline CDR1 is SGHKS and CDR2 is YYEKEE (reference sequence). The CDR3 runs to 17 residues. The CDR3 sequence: CASSLRDRAANTGELFF. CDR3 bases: TGTGCCAGCAGCCTTCGGGACAGGGCCGCGAACACCGGGGAGCTGTTTTTT.

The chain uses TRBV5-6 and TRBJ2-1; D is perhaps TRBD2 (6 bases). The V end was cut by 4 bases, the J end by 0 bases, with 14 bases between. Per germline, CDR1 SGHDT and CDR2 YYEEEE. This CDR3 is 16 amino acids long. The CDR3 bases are TGTGCCAGCAGCGGGGGACTGTTTAGCTCCTACAATGAGCAGTTCTTC. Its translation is CASSGGLFSSYNEQFF.

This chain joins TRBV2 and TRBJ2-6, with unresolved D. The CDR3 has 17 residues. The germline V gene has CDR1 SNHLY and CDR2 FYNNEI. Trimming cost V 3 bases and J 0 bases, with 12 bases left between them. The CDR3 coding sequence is TGTGCCAGCAGTGATTTGTCAGTAAGCTCTGGGGCCAACGTCCTGACTTTC. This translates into CASSDLSVSSGANVLTF. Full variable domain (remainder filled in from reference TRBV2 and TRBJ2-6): EPEVTQTPSHQVTQMGQEVILRCVPISNHLYFYWYRQILGQKVEFLVSFYNNEISEKSEIFDDQFSVERPDGSNFTLKIRSTKLEDSAMYFCASSDLSVSSGANVLTFGAGSRLTVL.

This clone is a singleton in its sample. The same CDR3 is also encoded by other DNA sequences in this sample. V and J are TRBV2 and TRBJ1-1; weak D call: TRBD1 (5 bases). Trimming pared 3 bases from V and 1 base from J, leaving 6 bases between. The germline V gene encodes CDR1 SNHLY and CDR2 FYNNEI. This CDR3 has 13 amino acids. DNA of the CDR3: TGTGCCAGCAGTGATCAGGGGAACACTGAAGCTTTCTTT. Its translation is CASSDQGNTEAFF.

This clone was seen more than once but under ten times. DNA of the CDR3: TGTGCCAGCAGCGGACAGGGCAATCAGCCCCAGCATTTT. Encoded protein: CASSGQGNQPQHF. This chain connects TRBV18 to TRBJ1-5; TRBD1 matches at 7 bases. This CDR3 is 13 amino acids long. Germline-derived CDR1 and CDR2 are KGHSH and LQKENI. V lost 8 bases and J lost 2; bases outside the gene matches: 3.

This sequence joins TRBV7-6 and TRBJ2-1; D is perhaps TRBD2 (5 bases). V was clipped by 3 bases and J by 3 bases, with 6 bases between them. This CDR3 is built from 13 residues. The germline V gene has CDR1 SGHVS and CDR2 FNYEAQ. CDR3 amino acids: CASSFRDYNEQFF. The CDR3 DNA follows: TGTGCCAGCAGCTTCCGGGACTACAATGAGCAGTTCTTC.

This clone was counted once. CDR3 sequence reads: CASSSGTGVNYGYTF. The CDR3 DNA sequence: TGCGCCAGCAGCTCCGGGACAGGGGTTAACTATGGCTACACCTTC. V is TRBV5-1 and J is TRBJ1-2; 10 positions agree with TRBD1. The CDR3 length is 15 residues. With 3 bases clipped from V and 1 base from J, the junction kept 3 bases outside the gene matches. Germline lookup yields CDR1 SGHRS and CDR2 YFSETQ. The whole variable domain, remainder taken from reference TRBV5-1 and TRBJ1-2, is KAGVTQTPRYLIKTRGQQVTLSCSPISGHRSVSWYQQTPGQGLQFLFEYFSETQRNKGNFPGRFSGRQFSNSRSEMNVSTLELGDSALYLCASSSGTGVNYGYTFGSGTRLTVV.

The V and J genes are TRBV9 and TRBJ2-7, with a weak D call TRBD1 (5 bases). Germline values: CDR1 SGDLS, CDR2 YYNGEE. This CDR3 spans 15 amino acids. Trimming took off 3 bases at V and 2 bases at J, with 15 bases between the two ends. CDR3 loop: CASSGGDLGTYEQYF. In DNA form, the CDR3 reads TGTGCCAGCAGCGGGGGCGACTTAGGAACCTACGAGCAGTACTTC.

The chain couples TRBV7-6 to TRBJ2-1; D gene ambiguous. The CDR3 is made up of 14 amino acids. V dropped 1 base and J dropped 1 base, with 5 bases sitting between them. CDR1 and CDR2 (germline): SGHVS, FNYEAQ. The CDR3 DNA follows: TGTGCCAGCAGCTTAGTCTTTTCCTACAATGAGCAGTTCTTC. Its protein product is CASSLVFSYNEQFF.

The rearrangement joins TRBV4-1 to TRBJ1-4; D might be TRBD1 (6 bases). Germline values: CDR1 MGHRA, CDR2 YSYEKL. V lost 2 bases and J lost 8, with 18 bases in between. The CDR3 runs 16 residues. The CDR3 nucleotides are TGCGCCAGCAGCCAATATTTCCCGCCCCAGGGGGAAAAACTGTTTTTT. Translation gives CASSQYFPPQGEKLFF.

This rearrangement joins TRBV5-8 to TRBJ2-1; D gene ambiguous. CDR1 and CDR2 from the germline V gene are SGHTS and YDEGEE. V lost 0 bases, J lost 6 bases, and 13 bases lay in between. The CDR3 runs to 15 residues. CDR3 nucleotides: TGTGCCAGCAGCTTGGCTATTTTACTTTTCAATGAGCAGTTCTTC. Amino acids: CASSLAILLFNEQFF.

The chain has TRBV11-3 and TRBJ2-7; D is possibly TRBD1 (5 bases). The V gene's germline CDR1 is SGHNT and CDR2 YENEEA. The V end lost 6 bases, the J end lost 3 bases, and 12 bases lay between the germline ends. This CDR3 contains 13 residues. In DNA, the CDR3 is TGTGCCAGCAGTGATGAGCAGGGCTACGAGCAGTACTTC. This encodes CASSDEQGYEQYF.

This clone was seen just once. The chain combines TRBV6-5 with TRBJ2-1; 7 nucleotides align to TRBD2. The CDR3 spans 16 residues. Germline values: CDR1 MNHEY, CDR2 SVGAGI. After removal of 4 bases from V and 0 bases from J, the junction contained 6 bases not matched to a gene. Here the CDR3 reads CASSSPGLTSYNEQFF. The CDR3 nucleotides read TGTGCCAGCAGTTCGCCGGGACTAACCTCCTACAATGAGCAGTTCTTC.